The 4 T cell receptor beta chains presented below share a single source sample, sequenced in a study of blood T cell repertoires in COVID-19. The table came from immunoSEQ multiplex PCR; TCRdb's copy has only in-frame clones and leaves some out. The sample has some 200,000 clones; around 82% are singletons. The sample was peripheral blood. The receptors shown here come from a woman in her 40s with acute or convalescent COVID-19.

The chain recombines TRBV14 with TRBJ2-2; a weak D match, TRBD2 (6 bases). Germline lookup yields CDR1 SGHDN and CDR2 FVKESK. V gave up 1 base and J gave up 0 bases, with 9 bases separating them. The CDR3 loop spans 16 amino acids. DNA for the CDR3: TGTGCCAGCAGCCAAGTAAGACTAGCGAACACCGGGGAGCTGTTTTTT. It translates to CASSQVRLANTGELFF.

The chain employs TRBV6-5 and TRBJ2-1, with a tentative D call TRBD1 (6 bases). Trimming removed 9 bases from V and 1 base from J, with 10 bases in between. The CDR3 is 13 residues long. Germline loops: CDR1 MNHEY, CDR2 SVGAGI. The CDR3 region is CASATGSYNEQFF. Here the CDR3 DNA reads TGTGCCAGTGCAACAGGGTCCTACAATGAGCAGTTCTTC.

Ten or more counts support this clone. This rearrangement joins TRBV6-1 to TRBJ2-3; 9 bases line up with TRBD2. After removal of 3 bases from V and 6 bases from J, the junction contained 13 bases not matched to a gene. Germline lookup yields CDR1 MNHNS and CDR2 SASEGT. The CDR3 sequence is 17 residues long. The CDR3 DNA is TGTGCCAGCAGTGATGGTAGCGGGGGCCAACGGGGGGATACGCAGTATTTT. The encoded protein is CASSDGSGGQRGDTQYF.

This rearrangement joins TRBV5-3 to TRBJ2-7; TRBD2 matches 7 bases. TRBV5-3 is reported as an ORF; its role is uncertain. The CDR3 is made up of 17 amino acids. V lost 0 bases to trimming and J lost 2 bases; unmatched junction nucleotides: 11. The CDR3 coding sequence is TGTGCCAGAAGCTTGGGGGTTCCTAGCGGAGCAGCCTACGAGCAGTACTTC. This gives the protein CARSLGVPSGAAYEQYF.